This TCR beta chain was captured by sequencing in a study of blood T cell repertoires in COVID-19. Turning to the study itself: Acute-phase and convalescent COVID-19 samples originated in the United States, Italy and Spain. From T cells, B-cell-depleted T cells, or PBMCs came the material, which was cDNA or gDNA.

The germline V gene encodes CDR1 DFQATT and CDR2 SNEGSKA (reference sequence). This CDR3 has 19 amino acids. Trimming removed 3 bases at V and 0 bases at J, with 26 bases between. Here immunoSEQ multiplex PCR was the method, and the copy in TCRdb shows in-frame clones only, minus some. This sample has about 150,000 clones; approximately 91% occur once, and the top ten carry about 2.5%. The sequence derives from a woman in her 70s with acute or convalescent COVID-19. Input material: peripheral blood. V gene TRBV20-1 combines with J gene TRBJ1-2; a weak D match, TRBD1 (5 bases). The CDR3 DNA sequence: TGCAGTGCTAGTCCCCTGGACAACACGCGCTTATCAACTAACTATGGCTACACCTTC. This gives the protein CSASPLDNTRLSTNYGYTF.